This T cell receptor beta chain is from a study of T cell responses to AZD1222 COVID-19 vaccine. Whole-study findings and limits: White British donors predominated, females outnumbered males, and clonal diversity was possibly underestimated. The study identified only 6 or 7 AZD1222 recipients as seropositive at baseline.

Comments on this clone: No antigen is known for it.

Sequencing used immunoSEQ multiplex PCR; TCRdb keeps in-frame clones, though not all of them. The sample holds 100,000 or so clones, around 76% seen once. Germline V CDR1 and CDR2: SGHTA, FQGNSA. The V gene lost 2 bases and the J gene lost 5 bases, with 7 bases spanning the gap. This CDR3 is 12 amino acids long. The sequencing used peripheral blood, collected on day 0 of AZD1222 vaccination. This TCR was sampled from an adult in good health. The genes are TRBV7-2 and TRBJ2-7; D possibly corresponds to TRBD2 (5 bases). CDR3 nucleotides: TGTGCCAGCAGCTTAACTAGACACGAGCAGTACTTC. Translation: CASSLTRHEQYF.